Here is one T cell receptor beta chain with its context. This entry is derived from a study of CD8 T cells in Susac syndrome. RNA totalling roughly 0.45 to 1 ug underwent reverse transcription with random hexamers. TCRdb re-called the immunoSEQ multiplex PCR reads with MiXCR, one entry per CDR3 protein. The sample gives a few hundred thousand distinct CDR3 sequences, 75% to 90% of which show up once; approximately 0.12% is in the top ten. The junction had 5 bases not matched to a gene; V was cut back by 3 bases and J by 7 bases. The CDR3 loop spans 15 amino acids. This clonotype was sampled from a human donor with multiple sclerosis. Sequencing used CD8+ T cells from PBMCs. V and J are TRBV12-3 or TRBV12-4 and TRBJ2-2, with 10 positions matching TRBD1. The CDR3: CASSLGGQGSGELFF. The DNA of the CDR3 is TGTGCCAGCAGTTTGGGGGGACAGGGGAGCGGGGAGCTGTTTTTT.